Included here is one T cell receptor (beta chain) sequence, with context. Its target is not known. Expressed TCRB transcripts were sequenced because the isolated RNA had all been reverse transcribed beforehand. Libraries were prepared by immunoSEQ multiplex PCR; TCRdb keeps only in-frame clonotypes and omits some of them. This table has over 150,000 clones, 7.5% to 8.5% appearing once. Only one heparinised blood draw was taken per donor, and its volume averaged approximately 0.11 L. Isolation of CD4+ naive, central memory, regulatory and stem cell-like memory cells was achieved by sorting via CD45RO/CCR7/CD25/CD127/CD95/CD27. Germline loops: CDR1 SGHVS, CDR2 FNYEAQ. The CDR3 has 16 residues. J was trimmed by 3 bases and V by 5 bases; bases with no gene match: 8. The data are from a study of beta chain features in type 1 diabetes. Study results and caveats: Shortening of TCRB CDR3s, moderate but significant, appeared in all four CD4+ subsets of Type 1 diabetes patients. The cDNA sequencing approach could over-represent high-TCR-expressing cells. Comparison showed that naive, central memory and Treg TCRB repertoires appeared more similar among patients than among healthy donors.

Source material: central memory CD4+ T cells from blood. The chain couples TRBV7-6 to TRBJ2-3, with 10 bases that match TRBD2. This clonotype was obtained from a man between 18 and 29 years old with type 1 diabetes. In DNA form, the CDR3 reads TGTGCCAGCAGCAGAGCGGGGGGGCCCTTAACAGATACGCAGTATTTT. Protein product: CASSRAGGPLTDTQYF.